The sequence of this T cell receptor (beta chain) was determined in a study of T cell responses to AZD1222 COVID-19 vaccine. The data were produced by immunoSEQ multiplex PCR, yet TCRdb's version contains in-frame clones alone and is incomplete. The table includes some 150,000 clones, approximately 90% detected once. Germline V gene data show CDR1 as SGHRS and CDR2 as YFSETQ. This CDR3 is built from 16 residues. V lost 5 bases and J lost 3; bases outside the gene matches: 6. The chain joins TRBV5-1 to TRBJ2-1, with 12 bases identical to TRBD2. The sequence came from an adult in good health. The input for sequencing was peripheral blood, taken on day 0 of MenACWY control vaccination. The DNA of the CDR3 is TGCGCCAGCAGGTGGACTAGCGGGGTTATCTACAATGAGCAGTTCTTC. This encodes CASRWTSGVIYNEQFF.